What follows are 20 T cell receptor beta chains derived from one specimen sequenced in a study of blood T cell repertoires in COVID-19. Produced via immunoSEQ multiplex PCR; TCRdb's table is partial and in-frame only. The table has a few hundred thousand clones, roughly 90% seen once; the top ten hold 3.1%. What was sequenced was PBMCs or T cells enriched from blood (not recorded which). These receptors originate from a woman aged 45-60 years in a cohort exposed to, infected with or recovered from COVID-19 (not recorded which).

The CDR3 reads CASSALTGGTAEAFF. The CDR3 DNA reads as TGTGCCAGCAGCGCCTTGACAGGGGGCACCGCTGAAGCTTTCTTT. The chain couples TRBV9 to TRBJ1-1; 10 nucleotides match TRBD1. The CDR3 has 15 residues. The junction had 8 bases not matched to a gene; V was cut back by 3 bases and J by 6 bases. CDR1 and CDR2 (germline): SGDLS, YYNGEE. The variable domain in full, with the rest retrieved from reference TRBV9 and TRBJ1-1, is DSGVTQTPKHLITATGQRVTLRCSPRSGDLSVYWYQQSLDQGLQFLIQYYNGEERAKGNILERFSAQQFPDLHSELNLSSLELGDSALYFCASSALTGGTAEAFFGQGTRLTVV.

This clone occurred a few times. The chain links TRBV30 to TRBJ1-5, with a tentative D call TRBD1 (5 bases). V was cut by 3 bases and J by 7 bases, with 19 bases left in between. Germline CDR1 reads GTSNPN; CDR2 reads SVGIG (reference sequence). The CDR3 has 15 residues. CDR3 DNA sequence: TGTGCCTGGAGGAGGGCGGGGACGGTAGCGCAGCCCCAGCATTTT. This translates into CAWRRAGTVAQPQHF.

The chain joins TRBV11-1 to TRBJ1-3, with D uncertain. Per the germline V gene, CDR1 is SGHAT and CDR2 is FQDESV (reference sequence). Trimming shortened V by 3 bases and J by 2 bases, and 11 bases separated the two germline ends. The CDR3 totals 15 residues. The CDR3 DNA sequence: TGTGCCAGCAGCTTGAGCCCTGGGCCTGGAAACACCATATATTTT. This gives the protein CASSLSPGPGNTIYF.

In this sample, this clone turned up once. This CDR3 is CASRVATSREQFF. In nucleotides, the CDR3 is TGTGCCAGCAGAGTGGCAACTAGCCGGGAGCAGTTCTTC. The V call is TRBV11-2, the J call TRBJ2-1; D is perhaps TRBD2 (6 bases). V lost 6 bases, J lost 10 bases, and 16 bases lay in between. The CDR3 consists of 13 residues. Looked up from germline, CDR1 is SGHAT and CDR2 is FQNNGV.

The CDR3 loop is CASSLTGERTF. DNA for the CDR3: TGCGCCAGCAGCTTGACAGGGGAACGTACCTTC. The chain carries TRBV5-1 and TRBJ1-2, with TRBD1 matching over 7 bases. V was clipped by 1 base and J by 14 bases; unmatched bases: 5. CDR1 SGHRS and CDR2 YFSETQ come from the germline V gene. This CDR3 region has 11 residues.

Written as DNA, the CDR3 is TGCAGCGTTCGGGCGACAGGGAGGACCGGGGAGCTGTTTTTT. The encoded protein is CSVRATGRTGELFF. The V call is TRBV29-1, the J call TRBJ2-2; D perhaps matches TRBD1 (7 bases). This CDR3 comprises 14 residues. Germline V gene sequence: CDR1 SQVTM, CDR2 ANQGSEA. Trimming stripped 5 bases from V and 5 bases from J, with 15 bases between.

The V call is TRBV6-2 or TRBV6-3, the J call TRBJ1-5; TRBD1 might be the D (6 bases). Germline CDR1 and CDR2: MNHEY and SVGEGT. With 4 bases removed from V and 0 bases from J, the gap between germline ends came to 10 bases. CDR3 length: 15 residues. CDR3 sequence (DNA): TGTGCCAGCAGTTCCCAGGGGTTTAGCAATCAGCCCCAGCATTTT. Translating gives CASSSQGFSNQPQHF.

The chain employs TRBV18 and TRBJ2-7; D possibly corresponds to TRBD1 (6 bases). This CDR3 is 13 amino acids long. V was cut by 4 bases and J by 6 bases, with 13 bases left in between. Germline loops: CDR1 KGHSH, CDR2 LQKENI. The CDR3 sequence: CASSRSGVPEQYF. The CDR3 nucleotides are TGTGCCAGCTCACGATCAGGGGTCCCCGAGCAGTACTTC.

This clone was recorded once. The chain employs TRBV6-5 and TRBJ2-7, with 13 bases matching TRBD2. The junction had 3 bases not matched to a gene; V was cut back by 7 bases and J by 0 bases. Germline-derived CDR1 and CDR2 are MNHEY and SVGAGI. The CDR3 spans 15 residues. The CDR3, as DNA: TGTGCCAGCAAAAGGACTAGCGGGAGCTCCTACGAGCAGTACTTC. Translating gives CASKRTSGSSYEQYF.

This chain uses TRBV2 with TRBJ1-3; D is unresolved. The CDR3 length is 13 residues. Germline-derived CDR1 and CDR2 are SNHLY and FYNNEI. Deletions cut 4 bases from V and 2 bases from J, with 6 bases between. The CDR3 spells CASSVSTGNTIYF. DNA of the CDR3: TGTGCCAGCAGTGTTTCTACTGGAAACACCATATATTTT.

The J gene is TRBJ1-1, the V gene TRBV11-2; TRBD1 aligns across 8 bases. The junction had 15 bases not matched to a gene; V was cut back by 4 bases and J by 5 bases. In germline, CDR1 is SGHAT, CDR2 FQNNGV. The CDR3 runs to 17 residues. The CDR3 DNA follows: TGTGCCAGCAGCTCCCAGCCCCTTGGCAGGGGGCGGACTGAAGCTTTCTTT. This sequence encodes CASSSQPLGRGRTEAFF.

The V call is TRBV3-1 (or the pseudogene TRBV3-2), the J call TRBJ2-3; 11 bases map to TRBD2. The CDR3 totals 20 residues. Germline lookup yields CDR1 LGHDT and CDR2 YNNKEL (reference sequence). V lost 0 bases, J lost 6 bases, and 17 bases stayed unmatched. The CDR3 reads CASSQESQASGGRATDTQYF. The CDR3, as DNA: TGTGCCAGCAGCCAAGAGTCCCAGGCTAGCGGGGGGCGGGCAACGGATACGCAGTATTTT.

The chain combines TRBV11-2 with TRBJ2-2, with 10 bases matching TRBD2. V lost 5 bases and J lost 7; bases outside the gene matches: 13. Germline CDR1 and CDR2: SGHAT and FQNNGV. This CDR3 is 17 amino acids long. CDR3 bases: TGTGCCAGCAGCCGTACGATAATAGCGGGGGGTGGCGGGGAGCTGTTTTTT. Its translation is CASSRTIIAGGGGELFF. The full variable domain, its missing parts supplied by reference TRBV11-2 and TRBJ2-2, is EAGVAQSPRYKIIEKRQSVAFWCNPISGHATLYWYQQILGQGPKLLIQFQNNGVVDDSQLPKDRFSAERLKGVDSTLKIQPAKLEDSAVYLCASSRTIIAGGGGELFFGEGSRLTVL.

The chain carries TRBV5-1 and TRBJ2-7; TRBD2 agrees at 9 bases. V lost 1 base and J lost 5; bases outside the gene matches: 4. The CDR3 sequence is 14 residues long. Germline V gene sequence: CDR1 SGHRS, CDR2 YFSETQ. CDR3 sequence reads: CASSLWSGRNEQYF. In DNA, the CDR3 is TGCGCCAGCAGCTTGTGGAGCGGGAGGAACGAGCAGTACTTC.

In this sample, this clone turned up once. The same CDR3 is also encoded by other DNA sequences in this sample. The chain's CDR3 is CASSPGQGASGYTF. Written as DNA, the CDR3 is TGCGCCAGCAGCCCGGGACAGGGGGCGTCCGGCTACACCTTC. The chain has TRBV5-1 and TRBJ1-2; TRBD1 aligns across 12 bases. The CDR3 sequence is 14 residues long. Germline loops: CDR1 SGHRS, CDR2 YFSETQ. The ends lost 4 bases at V and 8 bases at J; junction bases unmatched: 6.

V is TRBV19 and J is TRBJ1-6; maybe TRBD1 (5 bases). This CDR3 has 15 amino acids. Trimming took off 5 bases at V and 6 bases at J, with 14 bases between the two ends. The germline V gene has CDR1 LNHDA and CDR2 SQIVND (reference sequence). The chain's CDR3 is CASSPGGGRNSPLHF. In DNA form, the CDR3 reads TGTGCCAGTAGTCCGGGGGGGGGACGTAATTCACCCCTCCACTTT.

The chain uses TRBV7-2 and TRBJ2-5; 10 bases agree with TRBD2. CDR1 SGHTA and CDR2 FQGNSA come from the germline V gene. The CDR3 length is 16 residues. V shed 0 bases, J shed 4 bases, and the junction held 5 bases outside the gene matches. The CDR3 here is CASSLATAGGAETQYF. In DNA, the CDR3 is TGTGCCAGCAGCTTAGCGACAGCGGGGGGGGCAGAGACCCAGTACTTC. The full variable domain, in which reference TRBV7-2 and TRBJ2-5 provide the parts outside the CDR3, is GAGVSQSPSNKVTEKGKDVELRCDPISGHTALYWYRQSLGQGLEFLIYFQGNSAPDKSGLPSDRFSAERTGGSVSTLTIQRTQQEDSAVYLCASSLATAGGAETQYFGPGTRLLVL.

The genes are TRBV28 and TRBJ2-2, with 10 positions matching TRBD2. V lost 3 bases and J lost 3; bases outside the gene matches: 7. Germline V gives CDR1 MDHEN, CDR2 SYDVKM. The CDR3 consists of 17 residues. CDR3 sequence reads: CASSFRTSGAYTGELFF. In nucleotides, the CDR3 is TGTGCCAGCAGTTTCCGAACTAGCGGGGCCTACACCGGGGAGCTGTTTTTT.

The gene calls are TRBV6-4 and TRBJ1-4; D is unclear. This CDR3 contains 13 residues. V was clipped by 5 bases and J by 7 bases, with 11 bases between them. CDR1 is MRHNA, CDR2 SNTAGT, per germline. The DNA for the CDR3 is TGTGCCAGCAGTAAGGAGGGCCTTGAAAAACTGTTTTTT. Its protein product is CASSKEGLEKLFF.

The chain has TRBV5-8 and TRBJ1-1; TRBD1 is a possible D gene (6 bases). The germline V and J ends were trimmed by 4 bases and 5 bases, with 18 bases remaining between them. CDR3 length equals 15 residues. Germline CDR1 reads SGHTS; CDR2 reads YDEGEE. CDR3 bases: TGTGCCAGCAGCGTGGGGGGCCTGAGAGGAACTGAAGCTTTCTTT. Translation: CASSVGGLRGTEAFF.